Sequencing of this T cell receptor (beta chain) was carried out in a study of tumor-infiltrating lymphocytes in oesophageal squamous cell carcinoma. In its sample, this clonotype ranks as medium-sized. TCRdb re-called the PCR reads through MiXCR, storing one row per CDR3 protein. Among fewer than 20,000 distinct CDR3 sequences listed, approximately 46% were seen once. Per the germline V gene, CDR1 is SGHAT and CDR2 is FQNNGV. Trimming removed 3 bases at V and 9 bases at J, with 12 bases between. The CDR3 spans 13 residues. This clonotype originated in a female donor with esophageal squamous cell carcinoma. V gene TRBV11-2 combines with J gene TRBJ2-1, with D uncertain. The sample taken for sequencing was normal esophageal tissue next to the tumor. In nucleotides, the CDR3 is TGTGCCAGCAGCTTGAGTCTGAGAGCTGAGCAGTTCTTC. Its protein is CASSLSLRAEQFF.